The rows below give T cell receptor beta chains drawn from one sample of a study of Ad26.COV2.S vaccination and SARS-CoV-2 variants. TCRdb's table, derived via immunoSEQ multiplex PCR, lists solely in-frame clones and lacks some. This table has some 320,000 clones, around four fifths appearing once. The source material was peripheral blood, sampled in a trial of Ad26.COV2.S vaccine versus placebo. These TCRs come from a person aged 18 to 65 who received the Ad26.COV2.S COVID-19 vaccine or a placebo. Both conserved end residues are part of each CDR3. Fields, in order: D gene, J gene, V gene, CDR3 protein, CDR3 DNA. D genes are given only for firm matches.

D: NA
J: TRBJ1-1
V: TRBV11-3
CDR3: CASSLVGETEAFF
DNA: TGTGCCAGCAGCTTAGTAGGCGAGACTGAAGCTTTCTTT

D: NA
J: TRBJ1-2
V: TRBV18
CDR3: CASSPRGNYGYTF
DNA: TGTGCCAGCTCACCCAGGGGCAACTATGGCTACACCTTC

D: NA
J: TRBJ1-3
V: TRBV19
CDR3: CASSSHSGNTIYF
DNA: TGTGCCAGTAGTAGTCACTCTGGAAACACCATATATTTT

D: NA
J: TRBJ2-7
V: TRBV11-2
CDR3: CASSWGTVDPYEQYF
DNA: TGTGCCAGCAGCTGGGGTACAGTGGATCCCTACGAGCAGTACTTC

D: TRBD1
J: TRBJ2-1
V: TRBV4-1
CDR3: CASSQEATGLGEQFF
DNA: TGCGCCAGCAGCCAAGAAGCGACAGGGTTGGGTGAGCAGTTCTTC

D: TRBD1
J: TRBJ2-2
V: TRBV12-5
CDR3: CASGPDRGNTGELFF
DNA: TGTGCTAGTGGTCCCGACAGGGGGAACACCGGGGAGCTGTTTTTT

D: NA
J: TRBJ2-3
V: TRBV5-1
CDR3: CASSPLGTDTQYF
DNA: TGCGCCAGCAGCCCCCTCGGAACAGATACGCAGTATTTT

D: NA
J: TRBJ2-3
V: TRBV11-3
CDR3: CASSSENLRATNRLKTDTQYF
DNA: TGTGCCAGCAGCTCAGAAAATCTTCGGGCAACCAACCGACTCAAAACAGATACGCAGTATTTT

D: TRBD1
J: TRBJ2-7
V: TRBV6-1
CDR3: CASSESRGGGQGINYEQYF
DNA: TGTGCCAGCAGTGAATCGCGAGGGGGGGGACAGGGCATCAACTACGAGCAGTACTTC

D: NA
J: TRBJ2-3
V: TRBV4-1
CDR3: CASSQERGTDTQYF
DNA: TGCGCCAGCAGCCAAGAACGGGGTACAGATACGCAGTATTTT